This T cell receptor beta chain was documented in a study of T cells in Graves' hyperthyroidism and ophthalmopathy. Study in general: Upon initial diagnosis and before any treatment, peripheral blood was collected. Broader study findings: Ophthalmopathy was told apart from stable hyperthyroidism by a 13 V-J model.

This clonotype was observed many times. The target antigen is unknown. The CDR3 consists of 13 residues. Trimming cost V 4 bases and J 0 bases, with 4 bases left between them. Germline CDR1 MNHNS, CDR2 SASEGT. What was amplified from RNA transcripts were TCR beta CDR3 regions. TCR CDR3 underwent first-round RT-PCR with the HTBI primer set. TCRdb passed the multiplex PCR reads through MiXCR, listing each CDR3 protein once. The sample contains more than 300,000 distinct CDR3 sequences, roughly 14% of which appear only once. The definition of stable Graves' hyperthyroidism was no ophthalmopathy progression within 18 months. A roughly 9.1 ml volume of fresh peripheral blood provided the PBMCs.

Sequencing input: blood. The rearrangement uses TRBV6-1 and TRBJ1-5; D is uncertain. This TCR was sampled from a woman in her twenties or thirties with Graves' hyperthyroidism. The DNA of the CDR3 is TGTGCCAGCAGTGGTAATAGCAATCAGCCCCAGCATTTT. It is translated as CASSGNSNQPQHF.